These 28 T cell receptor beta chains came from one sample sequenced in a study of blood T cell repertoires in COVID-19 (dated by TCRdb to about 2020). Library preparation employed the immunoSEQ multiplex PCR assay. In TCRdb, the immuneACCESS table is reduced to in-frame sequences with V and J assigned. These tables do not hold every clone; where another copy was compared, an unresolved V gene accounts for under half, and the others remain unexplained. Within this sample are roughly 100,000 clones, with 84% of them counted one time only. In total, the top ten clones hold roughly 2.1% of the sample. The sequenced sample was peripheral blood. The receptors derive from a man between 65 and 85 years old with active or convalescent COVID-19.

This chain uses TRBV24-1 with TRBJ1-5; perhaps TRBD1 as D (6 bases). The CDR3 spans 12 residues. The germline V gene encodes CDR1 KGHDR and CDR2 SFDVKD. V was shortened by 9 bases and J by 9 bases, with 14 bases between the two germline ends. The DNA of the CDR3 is TGTGCCACCCAGCAGGGGTTGGCGCCCCAGCATTTT. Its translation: CATQQGLAPQHF.

CDR3 nucleotides: TGTGCCAGCAGCCAGGAACCAGATACGCAGTATTTT. Translating gives CASSQEPDTQYF. The chain carries TRBV7-9 and TRBJ2-3; unclear D gene. Germline V gives CDR1 SEHNR, CDR2 FQNEAQ (reference sequence). The CDR3 spans 12 residues. Trimming left V 5 bases short and J 4 bases short, with 7 bases between.

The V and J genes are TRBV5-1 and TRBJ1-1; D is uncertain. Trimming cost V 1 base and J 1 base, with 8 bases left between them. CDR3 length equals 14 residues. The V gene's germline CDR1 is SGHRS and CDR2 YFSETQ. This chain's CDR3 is CASSLRGPNTEAFF. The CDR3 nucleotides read TGCGCCAGCAGCTTGCGGGGTCCGAACACTGAAGCTTTCTTT.

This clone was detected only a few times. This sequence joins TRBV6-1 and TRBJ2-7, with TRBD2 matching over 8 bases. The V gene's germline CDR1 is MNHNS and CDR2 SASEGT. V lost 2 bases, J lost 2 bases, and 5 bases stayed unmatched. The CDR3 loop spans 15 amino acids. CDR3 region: CASSESGGPAYEQYF. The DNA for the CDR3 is TGTGCCAGCAGTGAATCGGGGGGGCCAGCCTACGAGCAGTACTTC.

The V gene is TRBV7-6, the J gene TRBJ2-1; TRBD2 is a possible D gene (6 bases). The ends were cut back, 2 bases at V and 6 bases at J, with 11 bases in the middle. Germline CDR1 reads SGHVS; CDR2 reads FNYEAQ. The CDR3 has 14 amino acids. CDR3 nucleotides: TGTGCCAGCAGCTTACGGAGGGTAGGCAATGAGCAGTTCTTC. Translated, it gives CASSLRRVGNEQFF.

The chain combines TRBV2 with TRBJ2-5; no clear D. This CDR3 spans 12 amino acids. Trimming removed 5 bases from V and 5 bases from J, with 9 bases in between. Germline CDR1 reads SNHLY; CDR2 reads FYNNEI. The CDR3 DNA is TGTGCCAGCAGTAGACTGAGGGAGACCCAGTACTTC. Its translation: CASSRLRETQYF.

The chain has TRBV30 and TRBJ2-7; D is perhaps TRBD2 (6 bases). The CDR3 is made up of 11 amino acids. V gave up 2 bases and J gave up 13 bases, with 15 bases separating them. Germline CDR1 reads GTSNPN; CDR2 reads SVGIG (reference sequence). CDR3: CAWSSSGGLYF. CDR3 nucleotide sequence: TGTGCCTGGAGTTCCTCCGGGGGTCTCTACTTC. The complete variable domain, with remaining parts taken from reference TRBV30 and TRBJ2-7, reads SQTIHQWPATLVQPVGSPLSLECTVEGTSNPNLYWYRQAAGRGLQLLFYSVGIGQISSEVPQNLSASRPQDRQFILSSKKLLLSDSGFYLCAWSSSGGLYFGPGTRLTVT.

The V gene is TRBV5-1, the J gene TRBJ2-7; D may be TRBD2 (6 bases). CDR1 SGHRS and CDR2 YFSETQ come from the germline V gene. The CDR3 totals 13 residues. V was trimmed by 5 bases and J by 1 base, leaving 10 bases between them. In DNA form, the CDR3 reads TGCGCCAGCAGGACTAGTTCGTCCTACGAGCAGTACTTC. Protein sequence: CASRTSSSYEQYF.

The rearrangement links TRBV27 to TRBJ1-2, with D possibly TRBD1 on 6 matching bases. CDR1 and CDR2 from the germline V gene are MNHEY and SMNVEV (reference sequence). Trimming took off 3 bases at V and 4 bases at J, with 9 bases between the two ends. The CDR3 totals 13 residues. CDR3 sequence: CASSFKDSYGYTF. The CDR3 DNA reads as TGTGCCAGCAGTTTTAAGGACAGCTATGGCTACACCTTC.

CDR3 in DNA: TGTGCCACCGGGTCCTCCTACAATGAGCAGTTCTTC. Encoded protein: CATGSSYNEQFF. V usage is TRBV25-1 and J usage is TRBJ2-1; D not resolved. CDR1 MGHDK and CDR2 SYGVNS come from the germline V gene. Trimming took 10 bases from V and 0 from J, leaving 7 bases between them. This CDR3 spans 12 amino acids.

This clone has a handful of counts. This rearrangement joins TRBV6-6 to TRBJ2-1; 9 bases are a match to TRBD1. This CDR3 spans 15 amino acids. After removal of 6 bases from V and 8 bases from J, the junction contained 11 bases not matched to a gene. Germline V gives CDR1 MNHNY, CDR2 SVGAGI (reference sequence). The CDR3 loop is CASRPGQGLFDEQFF. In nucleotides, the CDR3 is TGTGCCAGCAGGCCGGGACAGGGCCTATTCGATGAGCAGTTCTTC.

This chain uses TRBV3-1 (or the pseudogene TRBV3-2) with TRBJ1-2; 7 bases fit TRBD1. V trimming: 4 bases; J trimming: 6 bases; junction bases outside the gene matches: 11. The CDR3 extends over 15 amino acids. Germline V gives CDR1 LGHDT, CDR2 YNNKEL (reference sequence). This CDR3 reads CASSLTGTAVNGYTF. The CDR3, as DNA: TGTGCCAGCAGCCTAACGGGGACAGCCGTGAATGGCTACACCTTC.

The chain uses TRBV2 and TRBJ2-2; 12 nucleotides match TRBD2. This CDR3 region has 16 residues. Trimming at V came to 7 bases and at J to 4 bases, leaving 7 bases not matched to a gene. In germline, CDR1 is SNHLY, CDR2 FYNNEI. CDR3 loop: CASTQWTSGATGELFF. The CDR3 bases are TGTGCCAGCACCCAATGGACTAGCGGGGCCACCGGGGAGCTGTTTTTT.

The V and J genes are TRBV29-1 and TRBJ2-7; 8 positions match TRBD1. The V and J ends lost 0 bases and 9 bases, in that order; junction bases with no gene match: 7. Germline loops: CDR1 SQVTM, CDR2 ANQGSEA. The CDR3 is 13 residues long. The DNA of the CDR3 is TGCAGCGTTGAAGATTGGTCAGGGGGCGGGCAGTACTTC. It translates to CSVEDWSGGGQYF.

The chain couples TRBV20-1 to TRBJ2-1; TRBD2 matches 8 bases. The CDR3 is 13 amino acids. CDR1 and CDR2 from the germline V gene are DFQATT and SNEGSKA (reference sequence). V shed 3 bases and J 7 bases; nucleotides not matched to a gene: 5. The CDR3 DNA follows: TGCAGTGCTAGTCCGGGGGGGCTGAATGAGCAGTTCTTC. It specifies CSASPGGLNEQFF.

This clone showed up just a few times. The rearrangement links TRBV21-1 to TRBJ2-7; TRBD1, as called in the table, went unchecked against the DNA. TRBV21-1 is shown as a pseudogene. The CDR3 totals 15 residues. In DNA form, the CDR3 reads TGTGCCAGCAGCAAAGAATACAGGGGTGCCTACGAGCAGTACTTC. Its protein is CASSKEYRGAYEQYF.

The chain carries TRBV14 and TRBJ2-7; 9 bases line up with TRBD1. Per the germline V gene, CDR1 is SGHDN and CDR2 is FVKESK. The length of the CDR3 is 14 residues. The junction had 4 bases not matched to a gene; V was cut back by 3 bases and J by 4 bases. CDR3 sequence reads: CASSQRQGVYEQYF. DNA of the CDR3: TGTGCCAGCAGCCAGCGACAGGGGGTTTACGAGCAGTACTTC.

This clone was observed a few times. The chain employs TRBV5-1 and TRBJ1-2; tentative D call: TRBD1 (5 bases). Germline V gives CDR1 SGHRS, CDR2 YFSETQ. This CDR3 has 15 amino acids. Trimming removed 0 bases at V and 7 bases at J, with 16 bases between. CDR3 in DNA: TGCGCCAGCAGCTTGGAGATGGGGGGAGGAGGTGGCTACACCTTC. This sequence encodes CASSLEMGGGGGYTF. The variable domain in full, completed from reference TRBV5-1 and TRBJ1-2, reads KAGVTQTPRYLIKTRGQQVTLSCSPISGHRSVSWYQQTPGQGLQFLFEYFSETQRNKGNFPGRFSGRQFSNSRSEMNVSTLELGDSALYLCASSLEMGGGGGYTFGSGTRLTVV.

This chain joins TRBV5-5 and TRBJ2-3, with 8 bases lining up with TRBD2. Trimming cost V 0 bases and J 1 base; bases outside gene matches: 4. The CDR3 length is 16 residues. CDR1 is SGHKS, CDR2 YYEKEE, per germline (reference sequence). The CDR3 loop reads CASSLAGSGGTDTQYF. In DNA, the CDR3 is TGTGCCAGCAGCTTGGCCGGTAGCGGGGGCACAGATACGCAGTATTTT.

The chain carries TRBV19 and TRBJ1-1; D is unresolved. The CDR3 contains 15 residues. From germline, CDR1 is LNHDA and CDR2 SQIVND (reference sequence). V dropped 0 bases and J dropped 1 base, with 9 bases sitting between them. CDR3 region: CASSIDLRGNTEAFF. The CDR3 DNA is TGTGCCAGTAGTATAGATCTCCGGGGGAACACTGAAGCTTTCTTT.

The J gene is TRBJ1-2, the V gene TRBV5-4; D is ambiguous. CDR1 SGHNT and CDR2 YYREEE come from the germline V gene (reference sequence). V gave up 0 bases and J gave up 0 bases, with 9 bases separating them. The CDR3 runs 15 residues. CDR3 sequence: CASSLVGVSNYGYTF. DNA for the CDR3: TGTGCCAGCAGCTTGGTCGGGGTATCTAACTATGGCTACACCTTC. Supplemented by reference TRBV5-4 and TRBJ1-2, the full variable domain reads ETGVTQSPTHLIKTRGQQVTLRCSSQSGHNTVSWYQQALGQGPQFIFQYYREEENGRGNFPPRFSGLQFPNYSSELNVNALELDDSALYLCASSLVGVSNYGYTFGSGTRLTVV.

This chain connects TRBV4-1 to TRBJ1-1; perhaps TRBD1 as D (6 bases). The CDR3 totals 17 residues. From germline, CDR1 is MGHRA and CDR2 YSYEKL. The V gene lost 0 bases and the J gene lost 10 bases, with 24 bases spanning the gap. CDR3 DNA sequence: TGCGCCAGCAGCCAAGATTTCAGAAGTCGCCCGGGGGGCACAGCTTTCTTT. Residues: CASSQDFRSRPGGTAFF.

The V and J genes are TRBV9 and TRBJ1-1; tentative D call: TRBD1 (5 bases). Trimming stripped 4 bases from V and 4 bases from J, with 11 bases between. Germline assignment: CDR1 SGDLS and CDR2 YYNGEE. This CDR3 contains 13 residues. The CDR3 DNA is TGTGCCAGCAGCCGGACATCGGGCACTGAAGCTTTCTTT. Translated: CASSRTSGTEAFF.

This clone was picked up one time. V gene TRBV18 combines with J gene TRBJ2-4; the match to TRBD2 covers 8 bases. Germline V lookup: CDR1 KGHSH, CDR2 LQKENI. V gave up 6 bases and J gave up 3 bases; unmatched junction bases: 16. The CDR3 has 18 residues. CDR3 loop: CASSRLDSRGGLKNIQYF. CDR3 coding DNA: TGTGCCAGCTCCCGCCTGGACTCTCGGGGGGGCCTCAAAAACATTCAGTACTTC.

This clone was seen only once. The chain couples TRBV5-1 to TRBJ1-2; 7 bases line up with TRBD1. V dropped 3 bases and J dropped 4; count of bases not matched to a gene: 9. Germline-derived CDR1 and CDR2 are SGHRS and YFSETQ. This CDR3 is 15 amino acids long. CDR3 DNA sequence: TGCGCCAGCAGCTACGGGACAGATCGGTCCTATGGCTACACCTTC. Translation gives CASSYGTDRSYGYTF.

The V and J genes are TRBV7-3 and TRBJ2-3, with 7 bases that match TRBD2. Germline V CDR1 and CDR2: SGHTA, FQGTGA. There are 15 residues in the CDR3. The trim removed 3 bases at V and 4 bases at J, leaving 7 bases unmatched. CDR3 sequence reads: CASSFYSGRADTQYF. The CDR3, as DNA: TGTGCCAGCAGCTTTTATTCGGGGAGGGCAGATACGCAGTATTTT.

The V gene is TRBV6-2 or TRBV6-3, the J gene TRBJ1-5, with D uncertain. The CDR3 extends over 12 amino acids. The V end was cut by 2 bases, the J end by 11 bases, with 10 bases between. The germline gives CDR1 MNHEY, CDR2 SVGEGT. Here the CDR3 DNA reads TGTGCCAGCAGTTACGCGGACGGGGCCCAGCATTTT. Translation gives CASSYADGAQHF.

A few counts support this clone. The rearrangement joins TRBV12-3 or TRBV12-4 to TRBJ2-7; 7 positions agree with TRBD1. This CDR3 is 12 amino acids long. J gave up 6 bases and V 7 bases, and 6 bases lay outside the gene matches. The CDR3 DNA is TGTGCCAGCAAAACAGGGGCGTCCGAGCAGTACTTC. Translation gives CASKTGASEQYF.